This entry lists 18 T cell receptor beta chains sequenced from one sample in a study of CD8 T cells in Susac syndrome. RNA amounts of roughly 0.5 to 1 ug underwent reverse transcription with random hexamers. TCRdb analysed the immunoSEQ multiplex PCR reads with MiXCR anew, one entry per CDR3 protein. Of 210,000 or so distinct CDR3 sequences in the sample, 92% are singletons; the top ten hold approximately 0.13%. Material: CD8+ T cells from PBMCs. The receptors here all came from a human donor with multiple sclerosis.

The chain carries TRBV27 and TRBJ2-6; weak D call: TRBD1 (6 bases). Germline V lookup: CDR1 MNHEY, CDR2 SMNVEV (reference sequence). Trimming pared 4 bases from V and 0 bases from J, leaving 13 bases between. The CDR3 is 17 residues long. The DNA for the CDR3 is TGTGCCAGCAGTTCACGGACAGCCTCCTCTGGGGCCAACGTCCTGACTTTC. It yields the protein CASSSRTASSGANVLTF.

This clonotype has a single count. The J gene is TRBJ2-1, the V gene TRBV20-1; 7 nucleotides match TRBD2. J was trimmed by 9 bases and V by 1 base; bases with no gene match: 9. The CDR3 length is 14 residues. Germline V CDR1 and CDR2: DFQATT, SNEGSKA (reference sequence). CDR3 protein: CSARGGPRGSEQFF. DNA for the CDR3: TGCAGTGCTAGAGGAGGTCCGCGGGGGAGTGAGCAGTTCTTC.

In DNA form, the CDR3 reads TGTGCCAGCAGTTCCGACAGGACCTACGAGCAGTACTTC. Its protein is CASSSDRTYEQYF. The chain combines TRBV7-9 with TRBJ2-7; TRBD1 is a possible D gene (6 bases). The CDR3 sequence is 13 residues long. Per the germline V gene, CDR1 is SEHNR and CDR2 is FQNEAQ (reference sequence). The V end lost 6 bases, the J end lost 2 bases, and 11 bases lay between the germline ends. The variable domain in full, with the rest retrieved from reference TRBV7-9 and TRBJ2-7, is DTGVSQNPRHKITKRGQNVTFRCDPISEHNRLYWYRQTLGQGPEFLTYFQNEAQLEKSRLLSDRFSAERPKGSFSTLEIQRTEQGDSAMYLCASSSDRTYEQYFGPGTRLTVT.

This rearrangement joins TRBV29-1 to TRBJ1-1; the D gene is possibly TRBD1 (6 bases). This CDR3 comprises 12 residues. Trimming stripped 7 bases from V and 4 bases from J, with 13 bases between. Germline CDR1 reads SQVTM; CDR2 reads ANQGSEA. The CDR3 loop is CSAAEGGTEAFF. CDR3 DNA: TGCAGCGCGGCAGAGGGGGGCACTGAAGCTTTCTTT.

The chain links TRBV6-5 to TRBJ1-1, with D maybe TRBD1 (5 bases). The CDR3 extends over 12 amino acids. The germline V gene has CDR1 MNHEY and CDR2 SVGAGI. The V end lost 6 bases, the J end lost 4 bases, and 9 bases lay between the germline ends. This chain's CDR3 is CASSQGTTEAFF. DNA of the CDR3: TGTGCCAGCAGCCAGGGTACCACTGAAGCTTTCTTT.

This clonotype occurred once. The chain recombines TRBV9 with TRBJ2-1; 11 nucleotides agree with TRBD2. The germline V gene has CDR1 SGDLS and CDR2 YYNGEE. This CDR3 is built from 16 residues. The ends lost 3 bases at V and 4 bases at J; junction bases unmatched: 6. This chain's CDR3 is CASSEEGLAAYNEQFF. CDR3 nucleotide sequence: TGTGCCAGCAGCGAGGAGGGACTAGCGGCTTACAATGAGCAGTTCTTC.

This chain uses TRBV11-3 with TRBJ2-2; the D is unclear. Germline CDR1 SGHNT, CDR2 YENEEA. V gave up 5 bases and J gave up 7 bases, with 14 bases separating them. This CDR3 region has 14 residues. The CDR3 nucleotides read TGTGCCAGCAGCCCCCACTCTCTGATCGGGGAGCTGTTTTTT. This gives the protein CASSPHSLIGELFF.

The chain is built from TRBV2 and TRBJ1-1; a possible D gene is TRBD1 (5 bases). Trimming left V 6 bases short and J 7 bases short, with 15 bases between. CDR3 length: 13 residues. The V gene's germline CDR1 is SNHLY and CDR2 FYNNEI. This chain's CDR3 is CASRPDSRLEAFF. The DNA of the CDR3 is TGTGCCAGCAGGCCCGACAGCCGACTTGAAGCTTTCTTT.

The V and J genes are TRBV7-9 and TRBJ2-5, with D possibly TRBD1 on 6 matching bases. Germline V CDR1 and CDR2: SEHNR, FQNEAQ (reference sequence). This CDR3 region has 13 residues. V was shortened by 4 bases and J by 4 bases, with 10 bases between the two germline ends. The CDR3 DNA reads TGTGCCAGCAGCTCGGGACAACGAGAGACCCAGTACTTC. This translates into CASSSGQRETQYF.

The chain links TRBV2 to TRBJ2-1; TRBD2 matches at 11 bases. The CDR3 spans 18 residues. With V trimmed by 4 bases and J by 0 bases, 8 bases remained unmatched. Germline V gives CDR1 SNHLY, CDR2 FYNNEI. CDR3 amino acids: CASSGISGGVSSYNEQFF. The CDR3 region has the DNA TGTGCCAGCAGTGGAATTAGCGGGGGGGTTAGCTCCTACAATGAGCAGTTCTTC.

The chain employs TRBV12-3 or TRBV12-4 and TRBJ2-3, with TRBD2 identical over 9 bases. With V trimmed by 7 bases and J by 2 bases, 4 bases remained unmatched. The CDR3 is 14 residues long. The CDR3 is CASKSSGTTDTQYF. The CDR3 DNA reads TGTGCCAGCAAGTCTAGCGGGACCACAGATACGCAGTATTTT.

V usage is TRBV7-9 and J usage is TRBJ1-4; a weak D match, TRBD1 (6 bases). Trimming took 3 bases from V and 0 from J, leaving 17 bases between them. CDR1 SEHNR and CDR2 FQNEAQ come from the germline V gene (reference sequence). This CDR3 region has 18 residues. The CDR3 DNA is TGTGCCAGCAGCTTCGCGGGGGGCATGATTGCAACTAATGAAAAACTGTTTTTT. Protein sequence: CASSFAGGMIATNEKLFF. Variable domain in full (rest from reference TRBV7-9 and TRBJ1-4): DTGVSQNPRHKITKRGQNVTFRCDPISEHNRLYWYRQTLGQGPEFLTYFQNEAQLEKSRLLSDRFSAERPKGSFSTLEIQRTEQGDSAMYLCASSFAGGMIATNEKLFFGSGTQLSVL.

The V and J genes are TRBV4-3 and TRBJ1-1; 8 bases are a match to TRBD1. Per the germline V gene, CDR1 is LGHNA and CDR2 is YSLEER. Trimming removed 0 bases from V and 1 base from J; junction bases left unmatched: 4. The CDR3 runs 16 residues. The CDR3 coding sequence is TGCGCCAGCAGCCAAGATCTGGGGACAGGGAACACTGAAGCTTTCTTT. Its translation is CASSQDLGTGNTEAFF.

This clonotype was seen once. The chain is built from TRBV5-1 and TRBJ2-3; tentatively, D is TRBD1 (5 bases). The germline V gene has CDR1 SGHRS and CDR2 YFSETQ. Trimming took off 3 bases at V and 0 bases at J, with 14 bases between the two ends. The CDR3 has 16 residues. The CDR3 DNA is TGCGCCAGCAGCTCCCTCGGCAGGGCTAGCACAGATACGCAGTATTTT. Its protein is CASSSLGRASTDTQYF.

The chain carries TRBV9 and TRBJ2-7; 11 positions match TRBD2. The CDR3 has 15 residues. The germline V gene has CDR1 SGDLS and CDR2 YYNGEE. Unmatched junction bases numbered 5, after V lost 4 bases and J lost 2 bases. CDR3 protein: CASSPTSGGTYEQYF. DNA for the CDR3: TGTGCCAGCAGCCCAACTAGCGGGGGAACCTACGAGCAGTACTTC.

The chain has TRBV30 and TRBJ1-5; D is uncertain. The CDR3 totals 13 residues. CDR1 and CDR2 from the germline V gene are GTSNPN and SVGIG (reference sequence). The V end was cut by 5 bases, the J end by 0 bases, with 8 bases between. CDR3 DNA sequence: TGTGCCTGGTCGTCTGGTAGCAATCAGCCCCAGCATTTT. Translating gives CAWSSGSNQPQHF. The full variable domain, with the rest looked up from reference TRBV30 and TRBJ1-5, is SQTIHQWPATLVQPVGSPLSLECTVEGTSNPNLYWYRQAAGRGLQLLFYSVGIGQISSEVPQNLSASRPQDRQFILSSKKLLLSDSGFYLCAWSSGSNQPQHFGDGTRLSIL.

Details on this clonotype: The junction departs from the called germline gene at one end, perhaps through a read error. This rearrangement joins TRBV7-9 to TRBJ1-1; D perhaps matches TRBD1 (5 bases). The germline CDR1 and CDR2 sequences are SEHNR and FQNEAQ (reference sequence). This CDR3 comprises 15 residues. In nucleotides, the CDR3 is TGTGCCAGCAGTTTAGGGGAGGGGCGGAACACTGAAGCTTTCTTT. Protein product: CASSLGEGRNTEAFF. Full variable domain (missing parts from reference TRBV7-9 and TRBJ1-1): DTGVSQNPRHKITKRGQNVTFRCDPISEHNRLYWYRQTLGQGPEFLTYFQNEAQLEKSRLLSDRFSAERPKGSFSTLEIQRTEQGDSAMYLCASSLGEGRNTEAFFGQGTRLTVV.

V gene TRBV9 combines with J gene TRBJ2-3; perhaps D is TRBD1 or TRBD2 (5 bases each). Germline V gene data show CDR1 as SGDLS and CDR2 as YYNGEE. This CDR3 region has 15 residues. The V end was cut by 3 bases, the J end by 1 base, with 12 bases between. The CDR3 DNA sequence: TGTGCCAGCAGCGCAGACGGGGACGGCACAGATACGCAGTATTTT. It yields the protein CASSADGDGTDTQYF.